Below are 28 T cell receptor beta chains sequenced from a single sample in a study of T cell responses to AZD1222 COVID-19 vaccine. Clones were read by immunoSEQ multiplex PCR, and TCRdb kept only the in-frame ones, dropping some. The table shows 100,000 to 130,000 clones, with 86% occurring only once. This sample comprised peripheral blood, obtained on day 0 of AZD1222 vaccination. The source is an adult in good health.

This sequence joins TRBV5-4 and TRBJ1-1; possibly TRBD1 for D (6 bases). Germline V gene sequence: CDR1 SGHNT, CDR2 YYREEE (reference sequence). Deletions cut 3 bases from V and 3 bases from J, with 15 bases between. This CDR3 is 15 amino acids long. The CDR3 nucleotides are TGTGCCAGCAGCTCGTATGGGGGGCCCGACACTGAAGCTTTCTTT. Its protein is CASSSYGGPDTEAFF.

The rearrangement joins TRBV19 to TRBJ1-5; 12 nucleotides align to TRBD1. This CDR3 contains 17 residues. Germline loops: CDR1 LNHDA, CDR2 SQIVND (reference sequence). J gave up 7 bases and V 6 bases, and 13 bases lay outside the gene matches. The CDR3 sequence is CASRDPGQGALGQPQHF. CDR3 sequence (DNA): TGTGCCAGTAGGGATCCGGGACAGGGGGCTCTAGGCCAGCCCCAGCATTTT.

The V call is TRBV24-1, the J call TRBJ2-2, with unresolved D. CDR3 length: 12 residues. Germline V gene sequence: CDR1 KGHDR, CDR2 SFDVKD. Trimming took 5 bases from V and 7 from J, leaving 7 bases between them. This chain's CDR3 is CATSGAVGELFF. CDR3 DNA sequence: TGTGCCACCAGTGGGGCAGTCGGGGAGCTGTTTTTT.

The CDR3 DNA sequence: TGCACCAGCAGCCGCCCGACTCAAAGCTCCTACAATGAGCAGTTCTTC. Protein product: CTSSRPTQSSYNEQFF. The rearrangement uses TRBV1 and TRBJ2-1; the D call of TRBD2 is as the table states it, not checked on the DNA. TRBV1 is assigned pseudogene status. The CDR3 has 16 amino acids.

This clone was counted once. V usage is TRBV10-1 and J usage is TRBJ1-6; the D is unclear. Germline V gene sequence: CDR1 WNHNN, CDR2 SYGVQD (reference sequence). The ends were cut back, 3 bases at V and 5 bases at J, with 11 bases in the middle. The CDR3 runs to 15 residues. DNA of the CDR3: TGCGCCAGCAGTGATTATCGGGGTGATAATTCACCCCTCCACTTT. Translated: CASSDYRGDNSPLHF.

The chain carries TRBV6-5 and TRBJ2-3; maybe TRBD2 (7 bases). The CDR3 is 15 amino acids. Germline CDR1 MNHEY, CDR2 SVGAGI. The CDR3, as DNA: TGTGCGACTGCGGGGGCAACATCTTACACAGATACGCAGTATTTT. Protein: CATAGATSYTDTQYF.

The chain combines TRBV2 with TRBJ1-6, with D perhaps matching TRBD1 (5 bases). Germline V CDR1 and CDR2: SNHLY, FYNNEI. Trimming removed 6 bases from V and 9 bases from J, with 9 bases in between. The CDR3 length is 12 residues. The CDR3 bases are TGTGCCAGCAGGTGGGACGCTTCACCCCTCCACTTT. It yields the protein CASRWDASPLHF. The whole variable domain, remainder taken from reference TRBV2 and TRBJ1-6, is EPEVTQTPSHQVTQMGQEVILRCVPISNHLYFYWYRQILGQKVEFLVSFYNNEISEKSEIFDDQFSVERPDGSNFTLKIRSTKLEDSAMYFCASRWDASPLHFGNGTRLTVT.

The chain joins TRBV15 to TRBJ1-5, with unresolved D. Trimming took 0 bases from V and 7 from J, leaving 4 bases between them. The CDR3 is 12 amino acids. Germline V lookup: CDR1 LNHNV, CDR2 YYDKDF (reference sequence). CDR3 DNA sequence: TGTGCCACCAGCAGAGATTGGCAGCCCCAGCATTTT. This sequence encodes CATSRDWQPQHF.

This chain joins TRBV7-2 and TRBJ2-4; D not resolved. The CDR3 contains 12 residues. The ends were cut back, 5 bases at V and 3 bases at J, with 5 bases in the middle. Germline-derived CDR1 and CDR2 are SGHTA and FQGNSA. The CDR3 DNA follows: TGTGCCAGCAGCACCCGCAAAAACATTCAGTACTTC. Translation gives CASSTRKNIQYF.

The chain joins TRBV5-4 to TRBJ2-3; D is uncertain. Germline assignment: CDR1 SGHNT and CDR2 YYREEE (reference sequence). V was cut by 0 bases and J by 2 bases, with 7 bases left in between. There are 14 residues in the CDR3. DNA of the CDR3: TGTGCCAGCAGCTTGGACTTGCACACAGATACGCAGTATTTT. It is translated as CASSLDLHTDTQYF.

The rearrangement uses TRBV7-3 and TRBJ2-7; tentative D call: TRBD1 (5 bases). Trimming cost V 5 bases and J 7 bases, with 21 bases left between them. The CDR3 loop spans 15 amino acids. CDR1 is SGHTA and CDR2 is FQGTGA in the germline V gene. In DNA form, the CDR3 reads TGTGCCAGCAGCCCGTACCCGGACACCGCTACGGAGCAGTACTTC. Translating gives CASSPYPDTATEQYF.

This clone was found a few times. This sequence joins TRBV5-1 and TRBJ1-2, with 7 bases lining up with TRBD1. CDR3 size: 15 residues. Germline V lookup: CDR1 SGHRS, CDR2 YFSETQ. The trim removed 2 bases at V and 0 bases at J, leaving 4 bases unmatched. The DNA of the CDR3 is TGCGCCAGCAGCTTCCGGGACAGAGCTAACTATGGCTACACCTTC. This codes for CASSFRDRANYGYTF. The variable domain in full, with the rest retrieved from reference TRBV5-1 and TRBJ1-2, is KAGVTQTPRYLIKTRGQQVTLSCSPISGHRSVSWYQQTPGQGLQFLFEYFSETQRNKGNFPGRFSGRQFSNSRSEMNVSTLELGDSALYLCASSFRDRANYGYTFGSGTRLTVV.

The J gene is TRBJ2-7, the V gene TRBV5-6, with 12 bases identical to TRBD1. CDR3 length: 16 amino acids. CDR1 and CDR2 from the germline V gene are SGHDT and YYEEEE. The ends lost 1 base at V and 4 bases at J; junction bases unmatched: 6. CDR3 region: CASSLWWGQGAYEQYF. In nucleotides, the CDR3 is TGTGCCAGCAGCTTGTGGTGGGGACAGGGGGCTTACGAGCAGTACTTC. The full variable domain, completed using reference TRBV5-6 and TRBJ2-7, is DAGVTQSPTHLIKTRGQQVTLRCSPKSGHDTVSWYQQALGQGPQFIFQYYEEEERQRGNFPDRFSGHQFPNYSSELNVNALLLGDSALYLCASSLWWGQGAYEQYFGPGTRLTVT.

This clone occurred a few times. The chain links TRBV4-1 to TRBJ1-2, with no clear D. This CDR3 comprises 16 residues. Germline lookup yields CDR1 MGHRA and CDR2 YSYEKL. V dropped 3 bases and J dropped 2 bases, with 16 bases sitting between them. CDR3 region: CASSQGILFRNYGYTF. Here the CDR3 DNA reads TGCGCCAGCAGCCAGGGCATCCTTTTTAGAAACTATGGCTACACCTTC.

CDR3 in DNA: TGTGCCAGCAGGGGACCGGGACGGAGTATGGGTGGCTACACCTTC. It encodes CASRGPGRSMGGYTF. The J gene is TRBJ1-2, the V gene TRBV28; D may be TRBD1 (5 bases). There are 15 residues in the CDR3. Germline CDR1 is MDHEN and CDR2 is SYDVKM. The ends were cut back, 6 bases at V and 7 bases at J, with 21 bases in the middle.

The chain is built from TRBV2 and TRBJ1-2; TRBD1 matches at 8 bases. The germline gives CDR1 SNHLY, CDR2 FYNNEI. The CDR3 length is 13 residues. V was clipped by 6 bases and J by 2 bases; unmatched bases: 2. The CDR3 sequence: CASSQGANYGYTF. The CDR3 coding sequence is TGTGCCAGCAGCCAGGGGGCGAACTATGGCTACACCTTC.

The rearrangement links TRBV2 to TRBJ1-5; D is unresolved. The CDR3 extends over 14 amino acids. Trimming took 6 bases from V and 2 from J, leaving 11 bases between them. Per germline, CDR1 SNHLY and CDR2 FYNNEI. CDR3 amino acids: CASSGMAGNQPQHF. The CDR3 nucleotides are TGTGCCAGCAGCGGGATGGCAGGCAATCAGCCCCAGCATTTT. Combining the CDR3 with reference TRBV2 and TRBJ1-5 gives the whole variable domain EPEVTQTPSHQVTQMGQEVILRCVPISNHLYFYWYRQILGQKVEFLVSFYNNEISEKSEIFDDQFSVERPDGSNFTLKIRSTKLEDSAMYFCASSGMAGNQPQHFGDGTRLSIL.

The chain is built from TRBV28 and TRBJ1-6; D perhaps matches TRBD1 (6 bases). Germline V gives CDR1 MDHEN, CDR2 SYDVKM. Trimming removed 5 bases from V and 9 bases from J, with 35 bases in between. The CDR3 runs to 21 residues. Written as DNA, the CDR3 is TGTGCCAGCAGTCCACCATCAGGGGTAAGTGGGACCGTCAGTATATCTTCACCCCTCCACTTT. Protein product: CASSPPSGVSGTVSISSPLHF.

In DNA form, the CDR3 reads TGTGCCAGCAGTCCATCATTACTACTGGGGCATTCACCCCTCCACTTT. This translates into CASSPSLLLGHSPLHF. J is TRBJ1-6 and V is TRBV27, with D possibly TRBD1 on 5 matching bases. The germline gives CDR1 MNHEY, CDR2 SMNVEV (reference sequence). V shed 5 bases and J shed 8 bases, with 19 bases lying between them. This CDR3 comprises 16 residues.

The rearrangement uses TRBV4-2 and TRBJ1-4; perhaps TRBD1 as D (5 bases). Trimming removed 0 bases at V and 5 bases at J, with 16 bases between. The CDR3 has 17 residues. Germline values: CDR1 LGHNA, CDR2 YNFKEQ. Here the CDR3 reads CASSQDSLRAGNEKLFF. The CDR3 nucleotides are TGTGCCAGCAGCCAAGATTCCCTCCGGGCAGGGAATGAAAAACTGTTTTTT.

CDR3 protein: CASSIQENTEAFF. In DNA, the CDR3 is TGTGCCAGTAGTATACAGGAGAACACTGAAGCTTTCTTT. J is TRBJ1-1 and V is TRBV19; D is unresolved. The length of the CDR3 is 13 residues. Germline V CDR1 and CDR2: LNHDA, SQIVND (reference sequence). V lost 2 bases and J 1 base, leaving 5 bases between the germline ends.

V usage is TRBV19 and J usage is TRBJ1-2; D is possibly TRBD1 (5 bases). The V end was cut by 9 bases, the J end by 5 bases, with 10 bases between. The CDR3 is 11 amino acids. Germline values: CDR1 LNHDA, CDR2 SQIVND (reference sequence). CDR3 loop: CASHRGYGYTF. CDR3 sequence (DNA): TGTGCCAGCCATCGGGGGTATGGCTACACCTTC.

The chain recombines TRBV27 with TRBJ2-3, with D tentatively TRBD2 (7 bases). This CDR3 comprises 15 residues. Germline V gene lookup returns CDR1 MNHEY and CDR2 SMNVEV (reference sequence). The V end was cut by 5 bases, the J end by 7 bases, with 19 bases between. CDR3 bases: TGTGCCAGCAGTCTTTCCTGGGGGGGGCCGAATACGCAGTATTTT. This translates into CASSLSWGGPNTQYF.

The chain couples TRBV12-3 or TRBV12-4 to TRBJ2-4; 7 bases map to TRBD1. There are 13 residues in the CDR3. Losses at the gene ends were 6 bases for V and 6 bases for J; bases not matched to a gene: 5. CDR3 sequence (DNA): TGTGCCAGCAGCTCGGGACAGACAAACATTCAGTACTTC. Translation: CASSSGQTNIQYF.

The V and J genes are TRBV29-1 and TRBJ2-2; 7 bases match TRBD1. Germline values: CDR1 SQVTM, CDR2 ANQGSEA. CDR3 length: 14 amino acids. V lost 6 bases to trimming and J lost 6 bases; unmatched junction nucleotides: 10. The CDR3 protein is CSVRGQFRPGELFF. As DNA, the CDR3 is TGCAGCGTAAGGGGGCAGTTTCGCCCCGGGGAGCTGTTTTTT.

This clone has just one count. The genes are TRBV28 and TRBJ2-5; D is ambiguous. From germline, CDR1 is MDHEN and CDR2 SYDVKM. CDR3 size: 14 residues. Trimming left V 7 bases short and J 2 bases short, with 14 bases between. CDR3 sequence: CASTSSSGQETQYF. The CDR3 DNA reads as TGTGCCAGCACCTCGTCGTCTGGGCAAGAGACCCAGTACTTC.

The chain couples TRBV7-9 to TRBJ2-3; D unclear. CDR1 SEHNR and CDR2 FQNEAQ come from the germline V gene (reference sequence). The CDR3 contains 16 residues. The germline V and J ends were trimmed by 5 bases and 0 bases, with 15 bases remaining between them. The CDR3, as DNA: TGTGCCAGCAGCGATCGCGACGTCTTAAGCACAGATACGCAGTATTTT. Protein sequence: CASSDRDVLSTDTQYF.

This clone was counted a single time. V is TRBV2 and J is TRBJ1-5; maybe TRBD1 (6 bases). The V and J ends lost 2 bases and 6 bases respectively, with 17 bases between them. The CDR3 sequence is 16 residues long. Germline-derived CDR1 and CDR2 are SNHLY and FYNNEI. The CDR3 region has the DNA TGTGCCAGCAGTGAATTACGGGGGGCGAATATTCAGCCCCAGCATTTT. Protein: CASSELRGANIQPQHF.